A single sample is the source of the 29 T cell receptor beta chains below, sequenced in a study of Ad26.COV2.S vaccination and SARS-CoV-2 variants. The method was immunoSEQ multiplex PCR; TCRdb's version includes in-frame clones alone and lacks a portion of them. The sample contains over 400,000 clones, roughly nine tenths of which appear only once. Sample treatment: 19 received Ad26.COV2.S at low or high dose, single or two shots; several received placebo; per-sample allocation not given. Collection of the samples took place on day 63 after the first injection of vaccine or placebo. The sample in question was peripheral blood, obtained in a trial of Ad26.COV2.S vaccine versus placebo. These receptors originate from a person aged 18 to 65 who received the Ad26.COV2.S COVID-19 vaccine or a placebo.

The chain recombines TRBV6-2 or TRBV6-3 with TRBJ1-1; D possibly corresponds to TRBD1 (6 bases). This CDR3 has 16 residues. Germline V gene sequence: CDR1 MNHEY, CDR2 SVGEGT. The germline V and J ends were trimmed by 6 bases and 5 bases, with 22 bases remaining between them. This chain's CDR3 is CASSPYRDVRKTEAFF. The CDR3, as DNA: TGTGCCAGCAGCCCTTACAGGGATGTAAGGAAAACTGAAGCTTTCTTT.

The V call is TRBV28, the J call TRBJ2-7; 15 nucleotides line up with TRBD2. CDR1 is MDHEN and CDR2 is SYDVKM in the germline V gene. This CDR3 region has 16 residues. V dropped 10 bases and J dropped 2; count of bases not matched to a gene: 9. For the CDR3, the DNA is TGTGCCACCTCGGAGGGGACTAGCGGGAGGCCCTACGAGCAGTACGTC. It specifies CATSEGTSGRPYEQYV.

Written as DNA, the CDR3 is TGTGCCAGCAGTGAAGCGGTCACAGGGATTGAAGAGACCCAGTACTTC. It codes for CASSEAVTGIEETQYF. This chain connects TRBV2 to TRBJ2-5; tentatively, D is TRBD1 (6 bases). Germline V lookup: CDR1 SNHLY, CDR2 FYNNEI. V lost 0 bases, J lost 3 bases, and 14 bases lay in between. The CDR3 has 16 residues.

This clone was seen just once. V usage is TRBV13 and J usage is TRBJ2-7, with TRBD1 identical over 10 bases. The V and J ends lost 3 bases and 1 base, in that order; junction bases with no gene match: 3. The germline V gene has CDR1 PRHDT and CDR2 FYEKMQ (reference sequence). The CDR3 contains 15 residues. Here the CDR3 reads CASSLRTGGSYEQYV. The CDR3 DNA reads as TGTGCCAGCAGCTTGAGGACAGGGGGGTCCTACGAGCAGTACGTC.

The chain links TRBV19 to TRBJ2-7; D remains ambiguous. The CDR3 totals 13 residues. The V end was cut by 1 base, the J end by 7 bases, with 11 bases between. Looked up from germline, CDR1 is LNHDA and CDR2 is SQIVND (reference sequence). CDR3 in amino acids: CASSIGPEREQYV. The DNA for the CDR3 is TGTGCCAGTAGTATAGGCCCGGAAAGGGAGCAGTACGTC.

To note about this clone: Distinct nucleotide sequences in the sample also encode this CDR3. The CDR3 region has the DNA TGTGCCAGCAGCTTGGTAGCGGGAGAGACCCAGTACTTC. It specifies CASSLVAGETQYF. The rearrangement joins TRBV5-5 to TRBJ2-5, with TRBD2 matching 7 bases. The CDR3 has 13 amino acids. The ends lost 0 bases at V and 4 bases at J; junction bases unmatched: 0. Looked up from germline, CDR1 is SGHKS and CDR2 is YYEKEE (reference sequence).

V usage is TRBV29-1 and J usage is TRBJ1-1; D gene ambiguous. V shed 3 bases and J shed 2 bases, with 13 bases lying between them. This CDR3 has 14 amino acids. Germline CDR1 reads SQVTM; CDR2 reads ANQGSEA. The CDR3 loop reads CSVEIPGENTEAFF. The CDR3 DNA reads TGCAGCGTTGAGATCCCCGGGGAAAACACTGAAGCTTTCTTT.

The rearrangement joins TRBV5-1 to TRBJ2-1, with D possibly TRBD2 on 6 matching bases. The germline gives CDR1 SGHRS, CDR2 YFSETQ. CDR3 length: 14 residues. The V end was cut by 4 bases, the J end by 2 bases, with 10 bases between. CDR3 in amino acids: CASSEPGAYNEQFF. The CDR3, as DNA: TGCGCCAGCAGCGAGCCGGGGGCCTACAATGAGCAGTTCTTC.

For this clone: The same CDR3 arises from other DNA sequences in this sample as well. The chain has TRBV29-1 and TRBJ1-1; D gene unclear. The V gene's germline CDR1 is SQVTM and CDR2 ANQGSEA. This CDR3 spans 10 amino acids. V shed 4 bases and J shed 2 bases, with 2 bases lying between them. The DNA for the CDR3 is TGCAGCGTTGCTAACACTGAAGCTTTCTTT. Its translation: CSVANTEAFF.

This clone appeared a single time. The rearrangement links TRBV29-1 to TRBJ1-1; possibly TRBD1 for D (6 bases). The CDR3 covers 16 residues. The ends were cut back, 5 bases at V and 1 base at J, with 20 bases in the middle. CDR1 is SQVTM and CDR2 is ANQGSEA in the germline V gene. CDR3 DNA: TGCAGCGTTATCCTTGGAACAGGGAGTCCGAACACTGAAGCTTTCTTT. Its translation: CSVILGTGSPNTEAFF.

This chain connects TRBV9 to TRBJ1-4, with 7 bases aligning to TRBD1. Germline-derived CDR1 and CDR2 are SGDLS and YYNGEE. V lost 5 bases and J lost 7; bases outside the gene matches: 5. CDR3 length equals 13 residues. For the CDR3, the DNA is TGTGCCAGCAGTGCAGGGGGTAGTGAAAAACTGTTTTTT. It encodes CASSAGGSEKLFF. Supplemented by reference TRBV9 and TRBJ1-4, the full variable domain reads DSGVTQTPKHLITATGQRVTLRCSPRSGDLSVYWYQQSLDQGLQFLIQYYNGEERAKGNILERFSAQQFPDLHSELNLSSLELGDSALYFCASSAGGSEKLFFGSGTQLSVL.

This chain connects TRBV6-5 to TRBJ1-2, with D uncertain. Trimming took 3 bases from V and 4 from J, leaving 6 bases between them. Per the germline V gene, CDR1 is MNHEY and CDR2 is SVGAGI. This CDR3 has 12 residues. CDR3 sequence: CASSYKGYGYTF. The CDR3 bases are TGTGCCAGCAGTTATAAGGGCTATGGCTACACCTTC.

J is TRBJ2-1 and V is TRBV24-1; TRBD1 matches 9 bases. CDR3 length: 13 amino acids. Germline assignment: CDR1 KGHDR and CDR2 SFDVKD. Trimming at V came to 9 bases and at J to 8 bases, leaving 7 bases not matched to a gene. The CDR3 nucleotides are TGTGCCACCGGGACAGGGATAGCATATGAGCAGTTCTTC. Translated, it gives CATGTGIAYEQFF.

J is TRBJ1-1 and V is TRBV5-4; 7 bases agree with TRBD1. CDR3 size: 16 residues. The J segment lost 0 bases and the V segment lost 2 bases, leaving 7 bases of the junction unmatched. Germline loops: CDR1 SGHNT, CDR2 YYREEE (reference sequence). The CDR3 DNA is TGTGCCAGCAGCTTTGGCGGGACAGCCTTGAACACTGAAGCTTTCTTT. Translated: CASSFGGTALNTEAFF.

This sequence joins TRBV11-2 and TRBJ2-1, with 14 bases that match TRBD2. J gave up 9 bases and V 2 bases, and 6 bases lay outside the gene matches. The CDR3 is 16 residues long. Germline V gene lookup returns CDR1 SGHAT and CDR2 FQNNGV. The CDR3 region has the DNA TGTGCCAGCAGCTTATACGGGACTAGCGGGAGTAGTGAGCAGTTCTTC. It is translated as CASSLYGTSGSSEQFF.

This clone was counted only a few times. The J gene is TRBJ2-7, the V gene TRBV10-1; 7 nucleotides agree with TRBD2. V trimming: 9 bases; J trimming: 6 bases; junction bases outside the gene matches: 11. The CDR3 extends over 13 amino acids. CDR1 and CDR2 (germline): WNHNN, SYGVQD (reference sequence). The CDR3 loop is CARRGGRRSEQYV. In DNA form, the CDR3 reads TGCGCCAGGAGGGGCGGGAGAAGGAGCGAGCAGTACGTC.

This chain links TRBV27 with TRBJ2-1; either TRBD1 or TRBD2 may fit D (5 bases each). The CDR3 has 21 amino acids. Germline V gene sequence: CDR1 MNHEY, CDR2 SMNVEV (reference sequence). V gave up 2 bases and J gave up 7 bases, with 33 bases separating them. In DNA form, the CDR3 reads TGTGCCAGCAGTTTACGTCCGGGGCGCCACTTGGAGAATTGGCGGCGTAATGAGCAGTTCTTC. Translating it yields CASSLRPGRHLENWRRNEQFF.

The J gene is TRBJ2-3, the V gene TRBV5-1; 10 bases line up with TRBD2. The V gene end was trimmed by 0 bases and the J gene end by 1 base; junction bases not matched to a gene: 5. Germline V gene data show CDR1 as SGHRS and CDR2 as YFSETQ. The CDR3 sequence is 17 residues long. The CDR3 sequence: CASSLESSGGGTDTQYF. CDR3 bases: TGCGCCAGCAGCTTGGAGTCTAGCGGGGGAGGCACAGATACGCAGTATTTT.

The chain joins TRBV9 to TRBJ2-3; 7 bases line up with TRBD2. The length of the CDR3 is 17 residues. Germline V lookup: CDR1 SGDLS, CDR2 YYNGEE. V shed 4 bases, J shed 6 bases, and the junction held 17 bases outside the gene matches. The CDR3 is CASSPLAAGWGGDTQYF. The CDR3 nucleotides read TGTGCCAGCAGCCCTCTAGCGGCGGGGTGGGGTGGGGATACGCAGTATTTT.

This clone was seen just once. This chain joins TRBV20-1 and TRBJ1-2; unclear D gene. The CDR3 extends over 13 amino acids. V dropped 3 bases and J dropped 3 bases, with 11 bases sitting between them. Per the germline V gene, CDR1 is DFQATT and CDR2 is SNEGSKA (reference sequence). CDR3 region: CSASPGSDYGYTF. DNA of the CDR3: TGCAGTGCTAGTCCCGGCAGTGACTATGGCTACACCTTC.

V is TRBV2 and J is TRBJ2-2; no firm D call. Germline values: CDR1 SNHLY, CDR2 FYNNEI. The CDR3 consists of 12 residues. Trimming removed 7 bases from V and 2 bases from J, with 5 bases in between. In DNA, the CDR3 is TGTGCCAGCAACCCCAACACCGGGGAGCTGTTTTTT. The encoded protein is CASNPNTGELFF.

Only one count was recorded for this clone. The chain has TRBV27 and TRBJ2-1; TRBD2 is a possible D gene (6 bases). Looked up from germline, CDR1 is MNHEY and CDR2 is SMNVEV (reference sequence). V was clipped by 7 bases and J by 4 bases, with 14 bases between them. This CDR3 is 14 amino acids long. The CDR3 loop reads CASTDSGPYNEQFF. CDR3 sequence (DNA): TGTGCCAGCACCGATAGCGGACCTTACAATGAGCAGTTCTTC.

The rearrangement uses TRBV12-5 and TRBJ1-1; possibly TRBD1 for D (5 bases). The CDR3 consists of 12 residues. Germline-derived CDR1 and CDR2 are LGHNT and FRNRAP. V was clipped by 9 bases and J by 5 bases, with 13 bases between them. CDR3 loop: CASSGSRTEAFF. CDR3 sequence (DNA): TGTGCTAGCTCAGGGTCCCGAACTGAAGCTTTCTTT.

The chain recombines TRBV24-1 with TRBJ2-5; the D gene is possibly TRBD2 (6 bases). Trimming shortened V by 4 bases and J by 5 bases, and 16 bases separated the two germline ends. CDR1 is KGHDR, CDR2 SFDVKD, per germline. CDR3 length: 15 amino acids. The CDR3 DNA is TGTGCCACCAGTGACCCCGGGGCGGAGGGGGAGACCCAGTACTTC. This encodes CATSDPGAEGETQYF.

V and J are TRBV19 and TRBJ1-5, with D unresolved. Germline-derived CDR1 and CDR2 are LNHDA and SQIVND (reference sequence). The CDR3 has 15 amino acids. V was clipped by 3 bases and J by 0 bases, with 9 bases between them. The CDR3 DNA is TGTGCCAGTAGTATTAACAGTTATAGCAATCAGCCCCAGCATTTT. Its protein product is CASSINSYSNQPQHF.

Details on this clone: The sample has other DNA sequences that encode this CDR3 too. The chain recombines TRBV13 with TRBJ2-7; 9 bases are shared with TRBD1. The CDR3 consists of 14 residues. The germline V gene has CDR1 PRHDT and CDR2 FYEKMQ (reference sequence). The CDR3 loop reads CASSSGTGIDEQYV. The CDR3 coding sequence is TGCGCCAGCAGCTCCGGGACAGGGATCGACGAGCAGTACGTC.

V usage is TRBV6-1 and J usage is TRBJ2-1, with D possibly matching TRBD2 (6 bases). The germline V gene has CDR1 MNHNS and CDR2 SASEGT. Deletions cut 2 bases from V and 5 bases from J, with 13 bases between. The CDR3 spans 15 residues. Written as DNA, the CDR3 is TGTGCCAGCAGTGAATTCGGAGGGACCAACAATGAGCAGTTCTTC. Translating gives CASSEFGGTNNEQFF.

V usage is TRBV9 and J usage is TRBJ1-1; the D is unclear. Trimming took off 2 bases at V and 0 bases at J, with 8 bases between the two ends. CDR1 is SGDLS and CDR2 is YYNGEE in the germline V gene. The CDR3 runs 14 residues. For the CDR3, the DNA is TGTGCCAGCAGCGTTTGGGAAATGAACACTGAAGCTTTCTTT. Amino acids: CASSVWEMNTEAFF.

The CDR3, as DNA: TGTGCCAGCAGCGCTCGGGACGGAACCTATGGCTACACCTTC. Translation gives CASSARDGTYGYTF. V and J are TRBV9 and TRBJ1-2; D is perhaps TRBD1 (5 bases). There are 14 residues in the CDR3. From germline, CDR1 is SGDLS and CDR2 YYNGEE. The V gene lost 3 bases and the J gene lost 4 bases, with 13 bases spanning the gap.